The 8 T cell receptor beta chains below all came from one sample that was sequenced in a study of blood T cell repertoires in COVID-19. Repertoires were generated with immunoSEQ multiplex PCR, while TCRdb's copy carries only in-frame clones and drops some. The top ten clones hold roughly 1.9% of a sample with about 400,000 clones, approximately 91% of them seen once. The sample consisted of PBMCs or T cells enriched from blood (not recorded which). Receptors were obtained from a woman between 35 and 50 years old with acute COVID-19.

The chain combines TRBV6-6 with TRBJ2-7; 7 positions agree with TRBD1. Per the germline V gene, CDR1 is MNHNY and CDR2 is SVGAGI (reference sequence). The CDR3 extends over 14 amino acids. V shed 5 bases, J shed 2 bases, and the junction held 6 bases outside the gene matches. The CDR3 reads CASSRQGEAYEQYF. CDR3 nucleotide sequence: TGTGCCAGCAGTCGACAGGGCGAAGCCTACGAGCAGTACTTC.

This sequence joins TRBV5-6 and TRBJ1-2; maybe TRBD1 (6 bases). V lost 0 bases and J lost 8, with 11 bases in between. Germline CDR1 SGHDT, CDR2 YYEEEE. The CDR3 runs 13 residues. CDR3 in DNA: TGTGCCAGCAGCTTGGCCGCAGGGGACGGCTACACCTTC. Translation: CASSLAAGDGYTF.

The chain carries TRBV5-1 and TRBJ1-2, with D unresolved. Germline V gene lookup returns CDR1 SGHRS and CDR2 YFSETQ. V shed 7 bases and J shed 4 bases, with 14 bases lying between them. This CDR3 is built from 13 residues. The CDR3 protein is CASAGLVGYGYTF. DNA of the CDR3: TGCGCCAGCGCTGGACTGGTGGGCTATGGCTACACCTTC.

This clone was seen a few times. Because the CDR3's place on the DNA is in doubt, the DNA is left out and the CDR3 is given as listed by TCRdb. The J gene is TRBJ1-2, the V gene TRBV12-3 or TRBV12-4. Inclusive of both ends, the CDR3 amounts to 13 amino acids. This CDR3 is CASSSLQRYGYTF.

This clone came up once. In nucleotides, the CDR3 is TGTGCCAGCATCCGGAGCAACAGGGCCGGTCAGCCCCAGCATTTT. As protein: CASIRSNRAGQPQHF. The chain links TRBV6-5 to TRBJ1-5; maybe TRBD1 (6 bases). V lost 7 bases and J lost 6, with 19 bases in between. There are 15 residues in the CDR3. Germline V gene sequence: CDR1 MNHEY, CDR2 SVGAGI.

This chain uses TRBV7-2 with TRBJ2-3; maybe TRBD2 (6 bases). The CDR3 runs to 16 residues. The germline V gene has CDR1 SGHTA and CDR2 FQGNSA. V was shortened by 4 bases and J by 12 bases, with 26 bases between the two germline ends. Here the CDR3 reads CASSSQFSGDGGFQYF. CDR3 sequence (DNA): TGTGCCAGCAGCTCCCAGTTCTCGGGGGACGGTGGATTCCAGTATTTT.

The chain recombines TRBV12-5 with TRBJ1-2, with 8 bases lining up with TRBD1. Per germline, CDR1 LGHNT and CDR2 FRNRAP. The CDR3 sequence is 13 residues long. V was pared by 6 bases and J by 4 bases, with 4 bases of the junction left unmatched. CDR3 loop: CASGNGTGYGYTF. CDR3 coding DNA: TGTGCTAGTGGGAACGGGACAGGCTATGGCTACACCTTC. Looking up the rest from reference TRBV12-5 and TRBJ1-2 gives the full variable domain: DARVTQTPRHKVTEMGQEVTMRCQPILGHNTVFWYRQTMMQGLELLAYFRNRAPLDDSGMPKDRFSAEMPDATLATLKIQPSEPRDSAVYFCASGNGTGYGYTFGSGTRLTVV.

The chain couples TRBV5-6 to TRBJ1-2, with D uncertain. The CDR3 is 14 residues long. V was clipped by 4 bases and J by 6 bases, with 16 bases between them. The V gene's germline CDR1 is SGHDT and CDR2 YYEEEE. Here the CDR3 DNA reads TGTGCCAGCAGCCTCAAAGCCTCGCGTCATGGCTACACCTTC. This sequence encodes CASSLKASRHGYTF.